Below, 8 T cell receptor beta chains from the same sample are listed, as sequenced in a study of blood T cells in healthy people across ages. Together with a sample-barcoded 5' primer, a J-beta primer mix was included in a second PCR lasting about 7 to 12 cycles. TCRdb recomputed calls from the 5' RACE reads with MiXCR, one row per CDR3 protein. Among some 1.5 million distinct CDR3 sequences listed, 35% to 45% were seen once. The specimen was blood. Receptors originate from a woman under 30 in good health.

This chain joins TRBV6-2 or TRBV6-3 and TRBJ2-1; 7 nucleotides match TRBD2. V gave up 5 bases and J gave up 8 bases; unmatched junction bases: 3. The CDR3 length is 12 residues. Germline V CDR1 and CDR2: MNHEY, SVGEGT. In nucleotides, the CDR3 is TGTGCCAGCAGTCAGCGGGACGATGAGCAGTTCTTC. Amino acid sequence: CASSQRDDEQFF.

The chain uses TRBV3-1 and TRBJ1-1; no clear D gene. V lost 4 bases, J lost 6 bases, and 21 bases lay in between. The CDR3 is made up of 16 amino acids. The germline CDR1 and CDR2 sequences are LGHDT and YNNKEL (reference sequence). The CDR3 is CASSPSRDIVGAEAFF. The CDR3 DNA follows: TGTGCCAGCAGCCCCAGTCGAGATATAGTTGGGGCTGAAGCTTTCTTT.

The V call is TRBV6-5, the J call TRBJ1-6, with D possibly matching TRBD1 (5 bases). The CDR3 consists of 15 residues. Germline V gene sequence: CDR1 MNHEY, CDR2 SVGAGI. V lost 2 bases and J 5 bases, leaving 10 bases between the germline ends. CDR3 in amino acids: CASSYVTRDNSPLHF. DNA of the CDR3: TGTGCCAGCAGTTACGTTACCAGGGATAATTCACCCCTCCACTTT.

This clonotype was seen a few times. This chain links TRBV4-1 with TRBJ1-2; D call uncertain. Germline V gene lookup returns CDR1 MGHRA and CDR2 YSYEKL. The CDR3 totals 13 residues. V lost 3 bases, J lost 3 bases, and 8 bases lay in between. CDR3 protein: CASSHQTDYGYTF. Here the CDR3 DNA reads TGCGCCAGCAGCCACCAAACAGACTATGGCTACACCTTC.

The chain uses TRBV5-4 and TRBJ2-1; 9 bases are a match to TRBD2. Germline loops: CDR1 SGHNT, CDR2 YYREEE (reference sequence). J gave up 3 bases and V 0 bases, and 7 bases lay outside the gene matches. The CDR3 consists of 17 residues. The CDR3 loop reads CASSLGVSGGLYNEQFF. The CDR3 nucleotides are TGTGCCAGCAGCTTGGGGGTTAGCGGGGGACTCTACAATGAGCAGTTCTTC.

The CDR3 spells CASTWWGIQDTEAFF. The CDR3 DNA reads as TGCGCCAGCACATGGTGGGGTATTCAGGACACTGAAGCTTTCTTT. The gene calls are TRBV5-1 and TRBJ1-1; D ambiguous. Germline values: CDR1 SGHRS, CDR2 YFSETQ. The V gene lost 6 bases and the J gene lost 3 bases, with 18 bases spanning the gap. There are 15 residues in the CDR3. Based on the CDR3 plus reference TRBV5-1 and TRBJ1-1, the full variable domain is KAGVTQTPRYLIKTRGQQVTLSCSPISGHRSVSWYQQTPGQGLQFLFEYFSETQRNKGNFPGRFSGRQFSNSRSEMNVSTLELGDSALYLCASTWWGIQDTEAFFGQGTRLTVV.

The chain employs TRBV7-2 and TRBJ1-5, with TRBD1 matching over 7 bases. Trimming removed 2 bases from V and 2 bases from J; junction bases left unmatched: 9. The CDR3 contains 17 residues. Germline lookup yields CDR1 SGHTA and CDR2 FQGNSA. CDR3 sequence (DNA): TGTGCCAGCAGCTTACTTAGGACAGGATTAGGCAATCAGCCCCAGCATTTT. Translation: CASSLLRTGLGNQPQHF.

V and J are TRBV6-5 and TRBJ1-6; 9 bases agree with TRBD1. Germline V gene sequence: CDR1 MNHEY, CDR2 SVGAGI. There are 15 residues in the CDR3. V lost 2 bases to trimming and J lost 10 bases; unmatched junction nucleotides: 6. CDR3 sequence: CASSYQGQGKSPLHF. In DNA form, the CDR3 reads TGTGCCAGCAGTTACCAAGGACAGGGGAAGTCACCCCTCCACTTT.